A single TCR beta chain is shown here with its context. Its antigen is not identified. This sample is part of a study of T cells after posttransplantation cyclophosphamide. Whole-study findings and limits: Skin or GI-infiltrating T cells shared few TRB sequences with blood. Later blood repertoires were often dominated by clones from the donor CD8+ memory compartment.

Busulfan-fludarabine conditioning, marrow transplant, and cyclophosphamide on days +3 and +4 were administered. This CDR3 spans 17 amino acids. Trimming removed 6 bases from V and 3 bases from J, with 22 bases in between. Germline V CDR1 and CDR2: SNHLY, FYNNEI. Assay: immunoSEQ multiplex PCR; the TCRdb copy retains only in-frame clones and omits some. The sample shows tens of thousands of clones, approximately 78% of them seen only once. The sample here was CD4+ T cells sorted from blood, taken roughly 1,900 days after a stem cell transplant with posttransplant cyclophosphamide. This receptor was taken from a female patient between 40 and 50 years old who received an allogeneic stem cell transplant from a related donor, was CMV-positive, and had no GVHD. Some T cells may have originated in the graft donor. The rearrangement links TRBV2 to TRBJ2-3; a possible D gene is TRBD2 (6 bases). CDR3 loop: CASSARAGREGTDTQYF. The CDR3 region has the DNA TGTGCCAGCAGCGCAAGGGCGGGGAGAGAGGGGACAGATACGCAGTATTTT. Full variable domain (missing parts from reference TRBV2 and TRBJ2-3): EPEVTQTPSHQVTQMGQEVILRCVPISNHLYFYWYRQILGQKVEFLVSFYNNEISEKSEIFDDQFSVERPDGSNFTLKIRSTKLEDSAMYFCASSARAGREGTDTQYFGPGTRLTVL.